These T cell receptor beta chains were read from a single sample in a study of cytomegalovirus exposure and HLA in healthy donors. Method: immunoSEQ multiplex PCR; TCRdb's copy keeps in-frame clones and lacks some. The sample lists about 120,000 clones; approximately 74% were seen once. Sequenced material: PBMCs. The source of these receptors is a woman in her 50s in good health and CMV-seropositive. Both conserved end residues are part of each CDR3. Each record gives: J gene, V gene, clone size, CDR3 protein. Expanded clones are given a class, and other clones once, few, many or no size at all.

j_call: TRBJ1-5
v_call: TRBV6-1
clone_size: few
cdr3_aa: CASSGFQGIPGNQPQHF

j_call: TRBJ2-5
v_call: TRBV2
clone_size: .
cdr3_aa: CATAVRGRGEETQYF

j_call: .
v_call: TRBV18
clone_size: .
cdr3_aa: CASSPGGQIYEQYF

j_call: TRBJ2-2
v_call: TRBV7-2
clone_size: .
cdr3_aa: CASSSRNTGELFF

j_call: TRBJ1-1
v_call: TRBV2
clone_size: .
cdr3_aa: CASSNRGLMNTEAFF

j_call: TRBJ2-3
v_call: TRBV30
clone_size: .
cdr3_aa: CAWSVGAGGSTDTQYF

j_call: TRBJ1-1
v_call: TRBV5-1
clone_size: .
cdr3_aa: CASSVTAWSGTEAFF

j_call: TRBJ2-1
v_call: TRBV2
clone_size: .
cdr3_aa: CASSSPLTVYNEQFF

j_call: TRBJ1-5
v_call: TRBV2
clone_size: .
cdr3_aa: CASSEVLARQHF

j_call: TRBJ2-2
v_call: TRBV4-1
clone_size: .
cdr3_aa: CASSQAFTPGELFF

j_call: TRBJ2-5
v_call: TRBV7-6
clone_size: .
cdr3_aa: CASSPRTSGETQYF

j_call: TRBJ2-7
v_call: TRBV5-1
clone_size: .
cdr3_aa: CASSPEGLNYEQYF

j_call: TRBJ2-2
v_call: TRBV7-8
clone_size: few
cdr3_aa: CASSYDTYTGELFF

j_call: TRBJ1-5
v_call: TRBV13
clone_size: .
cdr3_aa: CASSLGTYSNQPQHF

j_call: TRBJ2-1
v_call: TRBV1
clone_size: .
cdr3_aa: CTSSQEPIRGLAGEQFF

j_call: TRBJ1-1
v_call: TRBV4-3
clone_size: .
cdr3_aa: CASSQVGDTEAFF

j_call: TRBJ1-1
v_call: TRBV19
clone_size: once
cdr3_aa: CASSGGDGPGTEAFF

j_call: TRBJ2-5
v_call: TRBV21-1
clone_size: .
cdr3_aa: CASSTGTQYF

j_call: TRBJ2-1
v_call: TRBV19
clone_size: few
cdr3_aa: CASSVPGLAGAYNEQFF

j_call: TRBJ2-7
v_call: TRBV7-6
clone_size: .
cdr3_aa: CASSLGQGGSYEQYF

j_call: TRBJ2-3
v_call: TRBV18
clone_size: .
cdr3_aa: CASSPDRASTDTQYF

j_call: TRBJ2-3
v_call: TRBV5-6
clone_size: .
cdr3_aa: CASSLDTGIVDTQYF

j_call: TRBJ2-2
v_call: TRBV2
clone_size: .
cdr3_aa: CASSPQGVWTGELFF

j_call: TRBJ2-7
v_call: TRBV19
clone_size: .
cdr3_aa: CASSPSGEYEQYF

j_call: TRBJ1-1
v_call: TRBV18
clone_size: .
cdr3_aa: CASSPDTREGEAFF

j_call: TRBJ1-1
v_call: TRBV5-1
clone_size: .
cdr3_aa: CASREQGDTEAFF

j_call: TRBJ2-3
v_call: TRBV7-9
clone_size: .
cdr3_aa: CASSNRDKIGTDTQYF

j_call: TRBJ2-5
v_call: TRBV7-2
clone_size: .
cdr3_aa: CASRSTSGEETQYF

j_call: TRBJ2-7
v_call: TRBV11-2
clone_size: .
cdr3_aa: CASSYSVPGYEQYF

j_call: TRBJ1-1
v_call: TRBV7-9
clone_size: .
cdr3_aa: CASSLTGSDTEAFF

j_call: TRBJ2-7
v_call: TRBV5-6
clone_size: few
cdr3_aa: CASSLGGVSYEQYF

j_call: TRBJ1-1
v_call: TRBV9
clone_size: .
cdr3_aa: CASSSTGKKSFF

j_call: TRBJ2-3
v_call: TRBV4-2
clone_size: .
cdr3_aa: CASSQDPTSGGTDTQYF

j_call: TRBJ2-1
v_call: TRBV19
clone_size: .
cdr3_aa: CASSKSGSLQYEQFF

j_call: TRBJ2-7
v_call: TRBV28
clone_size: .
cdr3_aa: CASSRQGASYEQYF

j_call: TRBJ1-2
v_call: TRBV19
clone_size: .
cdr3_aa: CASTRTDRNGYTF

j_call: TRBJ2-1
v_call: TRBV6-5
clone_size: .
cdr3_aa: CASTPGRGSRDEQFF

j_call: TRBJ1-4
v_call: TRBV19
clone_size: .
cdr3_aa: CASSLGGNEKLFF

j_call: TRBJ1-2
v_call: TRBV4-3
clone_size: .
cdr3_aa: CASSQGQGGIYGYTF

j_call: TRBJ2-3
v_call: TRBV28
clone_size: .
cdr3_aa: CASSLSPPGSDTQYF

j_call: TRBJ1-2
v_call: TRBV19
clone_size: .
cdr3_aa: CASSIITGANYGYTF

j_call: TRBJ1-5
v_call: TRBV6-5
clone_size: .
cdr3_aa: CASREGQGFNQPQHF

j_call: TRBJ1-1
v_call: TRBV11-2
clone_size: few
cdr3_aa: CASSLWLVQVEAFF